These 24 T cell receptor beta chains were all obtained from the same sample, sequenced in a study of T cell responses to AZD1222 COVID-19 vaccine. Sequencing was performed with immunoSEQ multiplex PCR; in TCRdb, only in-frame clones are kept and a portion is missing. The data hold 150,000 to 200,000 clones, with 70% to 90% observed a single time. This sample comprised peripheral blood, obtained 28 days after the second AZD1222 dose. The receptors were gathered from an adult who received the AZD1222 COVID-19 vaccine.

The chain carries TRBV6-1 and TRBJ1-6, with D perhaps matching TRBD1 (5 bases). Germline V lookup: CDR1 MNHNS, CDR2 SASEGT. This CDR3 has 15 amino acids. V lost 3 bases and J lost 6, with 12 bases in between. DNA for the CDR3: TGTGCCAGCAGTGAGTTGGACGGGGGTAATTCACCCCTCCACTTT. Translating gives CASSELDGGNSPLHF.

This clone was found once. The chain combines TRBV30 with TRBJ1-2; 8 nucleotides align to TRBD1. V lost 3 bases, J lost 8 bases, and 11 bases stayed unmatched. CDR1 and CDR2 from the germline V gene are GTSNPN and SVGIG (reference sequence). This CDR3 is 14 amino acids long. CDR3 DNA sequence: TGTGCCTGGAGCGAAACAGGGGGAGAAGGGGGCTACACCTTC. Translated: CAWSETGGEGGYTF. Supplemented by reference TRBV30 and TRBJ1-2, the full variable domain reads SQTIHQWPATLVQPVGSPLSLECTVEGTSNPNLYWYRQAAGRGLQLLFYSVGIGQISSEVPQNLSASRPQDRQFILSSKKLLLSDSGFYLCAWSETGGEGGYTFGSGTRLTVV.

This sequence joins TRBV9 and TRBJ2-1, with D possibly matching TRBD1 (6 bases). There are 16 residues in the CDR3. Germline V gene sequence: CDR1 SGDLS, CDR2 YYNGEE. V was pared by 0 bases and J by 6 bases, with 16 bases between. CDR3 bases: TGTGCCAGCAGCGTAGAACCCGGGACATGGGTCAATGAGCAGTTCTTC. Protein sequence: CASSVEPGTWVNEQFF.

Comment on this clone: Distinct nucleotide sequences in the sample also encode this CDR3. This chain links TRBV18 with TRBJ2-3; no reliable D call. Per germline, CDR1 KGHSH and CDR2 LQKENI. The V gene lost 3 bases and the J gene lost 4 bases, with 5 bases spanning the gap. This CDR3 has 12 amino acids. CDR3 coding DNA: TGTGCCAGCTCACCTAGCCCAGATACGCAGTATTTT. It encodes CASSPSPDTQYF.

The chain recombines TRBV14 with TRBJ2-3, with D unclear. V dropped 4 bases and J dropped 2 bases, with 10 bases sitting between them. CDR3 length: 14 residues. Germline CDR1 and CDR2: SGHDN and FVKESK. CDR3: CASSRDSNTDTQYF. Here the CDR3 DNA reads TGTGCCAGCAGCCGAGATAGCAACACAGATACGCAGTATTTT. The full variable domain, its missing parts supplied by reference TRBV14 and TRBJ2-3, is EAGVTQFPSHSVIEKGQTVTLRCDPISGHDNLYWYRRVMGKEIKFLLHFVKESKQDESGMPNNRFLAERTGGTYSTLKVQPAELEDSGVYFCASSRDSNTDTQYFGPGTRLTVL.

CDR3 loop: CASSWGPGVKEKLFF. The CDR3 bases are TGTGCCAGCAGCTGGGGTCCGGGGGTTAAAGAAAAACTGTTTTTT. The chain joins TRBV5-6 to TRBJ1-4; D is perhaps TRBD1 (5 bases). CDR3 length equals 15 residues. Germline loops: CDR1 SGHDT, CDR2 YYEEEE. V gave up 3 bases and J gave up 8 bases, with 17 bases separating them. The whole variable domain, remainder taken from reference TRBV5-6 and TRBJ1-4, is DAGVTQSPTHLIKTRGQQVTLRCSPKSGHDTVSWYQQALGQGPQFIFQYYEEEERQRGNFPDRFSGHQFPNYSSELNVNALLLGDSALYLCASSWGPGVKEKLFFGSGTQLSVL.

This clone was detected only once. This chain uses TRBV18 with TRBJ2-7; D assignment may be TRBD1 or TRBD2 (5 bases each). Germline values: CDR1 KGHSH, CDR2 LQKENI. The CDR3 sequence is 14 residues long. The germline V and J ends were trimmed by 0 bases and 2 bases, with 8 bases remaining between them. The CDR3 here is CASSPPQGAYEQYF. The DNA for the CDR3 is TGTGCCAGCTCACCACCCCAGGGAGCCTACGAGCAGTACTTC. The full variable domain, its missing parts supplied by reference TRBV18 and TRBJ2-7, is NAGVMQNPRHLVRRRGQEARLRCSPMKGHSHVYWYRQLPEEGLKFMVYLQKENIIDESGMPKERFSAEFPKEGPSILRIQQVVRGDSAAYFCASSPPQGAYEQYFGPGTRLTVT.

This chain joins TRBV6-5 and TRBJ1-1, with 7 nucleotides matching TRBD1. Germline assignment: CDR1 MNHEY and CDR2 SVGAGI. The CDR3 consists of 13 residues. V dropped 2 bases and J dropped 8; count of bases not matched to a gene: 5. The chain's CDR3 is CASSYPTGTEAFF. For the CDR3, the DNA is TGTGCCAGCAGTTACCCGACAGGGACCGAAGCTTTCTTT.

The gene calls are TRBV16 and TRBJ2-5; TRBD1 aligns across 11 bases. CDR3 length: 14 amino acids. The V gene end was trimmed by 3 bases and the J gene end by 5 bases; junction bases not matched to a gene: 2. Germline loops: CDR1 KGHSY, CDR2 FQNENV. CDR3 in DNA: TGTGCCAGCAGCCAGGACAGGGGGCTGGAGACCCAGTACTTC. Translated: CASSQDRGLETQYF.

J is TRBJ1-3 and V is TRBV7-2; TRBD1 is a possible D gene (6 bases). Germline V gene sequence: CDR1 SGHTA, CDR2 FQGNSA. The CDR3 totals 16 residues. V lost 3 bases to trimming and J lost 0 bases, with 12 bases between them. The CDR3 loop is CASSFAGANSGNTIYF. As DNA, the CDR3 is TGTGCCAGCAGCTTCGCAGGGGCCAACTCTGGAAACACCATATATTTT.

This clone was picked up one time. The chain carries TRBV11-2 and TRBJ2-7; D is unclear. The CDR3 runs 15 residues. V gave up 3 bases and J gave up 0 bases, with 12 bases separating them. CDR1 SGHAT and CDR2 FQNNGV come from the germline V gene. The CDR3 loop reads CASSFVGSGSYEQYF. The CDR3, as DNA: TGTGCCAGCAGCTTTGTAGGGTCAGGCTCCTACGAGCAGTACTTC.

This clone was detected a few times. This sequence joins TRBV4-1 and TRBJ1-5, with D unresolved. CDR3 size: 13 residues. CDR1 is MGHRA and CDR2 is YSYEKL in the germline V gene. The ends were cut back, 0 bases at V and 5 bases at J, with 5 bases in the middle. The CDR3 DNA reads TGCGCCAGCAGCCAAGATAGGGATCAGCCCCAGCATTTT. Protein product: CASSQDRDQPQHF.

The chain uses TRBV27 and TRBJ1-6; 8 bases align to TRBD1. The CDR3 sequence is 15 residues long. Germline V lookup: CDR1 MNHEY, CDR2 SMNVEV (reference sequence). V lost 2 bases and J lost 10; bases outside the gene matches: 7. CDR3 region: CASSLVGQGWSPLHF. DNA for the CDR3: TGTGCCAGCAGTTTAGTCGGACAGGGATGGTCACCCCTCCACTTT.

The genes are TRBV12-2 and TRBJ2-7; TRBD2, the D gene given by the table, was not confirmed from the DNA. TRBV12-2 is listed as a pseudogene. CDR3 length equals 18 residues. This CDR3 is CASRFFFSPGLPHREQYF. CDR3 coding DNA: TGTGCAAGTCGCTTCTTTTTTTCCCCCGGGTTACCACACCGCGAGCAGTACTTC.

The gene calls are TRBV11-2 and TRBJ2-5; 8 nucleotides line up with TRBD2. The junction had 4 bases not matched to a gene; V was cut back by 5 bases and J by 2 bases. This CDR3 is 14 amino acids long. Germline values: CDR1 SGHAT, CDR2 FQNNGV. The CDR3 region is CASSPRGVQETQYF. DNA for the CDR3: TGTGCCAGCAGCCCGCGGGGGGTTCAAGAGACCCAGTACTTC.

The chain couples TRBV30 to TRBJ1-5, with 9 bases that match TRBD1. CDR3 length: 15 residues. The trim removed 2 bases at V and 3 bases at J, leaving 5 bases unmatched. Germline V gives CDR1 GTSNPN, CDR2 SVGIG (reference sequence). CDR3 in amino acids: CAWSTGTGINQPQHF. The CDR3 DNA follows: TGTGCCTGGAGTACCGGGACAGGGATCAATCAGCCCCAGCATTTT.

The genes are TRBV5-4 and TRBJ1-2, with 11 bases that match TRBD1. CDR1 SGHNT and CDR2 YYREEE come from the germline V gene (reference sequence). This CDR3 has 15 amino acids. V was pared by 4 bases and J by 6 bases, with 8 bases of the junction left unmatched. CDR3 amino acids: CASSTVPGQGDGYTF. The CDR3 region has the DNA TGTGCCAGCAGCACCGTTCCGGGACAGGGGGATGGCTACACCTTC.

The chain carries TRBV6-5 and TRBJ1-2; D might be TRBD1 (6 bases). The CDR3 spans 14 residues. Germline CDR1 MNHEY, CDR2 SVGAGI. V gave up 6 bases and J gave up 5 bases, with 16 bases separating them. CDR3 residues: CASRFGGQGYGYTF. DNA of the CDR3: TGTGCCAGCAGATTCGGGGGGCAGGGATATGGCTACACCTTC.

The V call is TRBV12-3 or TRBV12-4, the J call TRBJ1-2; D perhaps matches TRBD1 (5 bases). This CDR3 has 13 residues. V was shortened by 2 bases and J by 6 bases, with 10 bases between the two germline ends. CDR3 loop: CASSLLRDNGYTF. In nucleotides, the CDR3 is TGTGCCAGCAGTTTACTCAGGGATAATGGCTACACCTTC.

The genes are TRBV10-1 and TRBJ2-7; D is unclear. The V end lost 0 bases, the J end lost 4 bases, and 10 bases lay between the germline ends. Per the germline V gene, CDR1 is WNHNN and CDR2 is SYGVQD (reference sequence). The length of the CDR3 is 14 residues. Written as DNA, the CDR3 is TGCGCCAGCAGTGAGTCTCTAAAGGAGTACGAGCAGTACTTC. The encoded protein is CASSESLKEYEQYF.

CDR3 nucleotide sequence: TGTGCCTGGACACCGAACCACAGGGGGCCGAACACTGAAGCTTTCTTT. It encodes CAWTPNHRGPNTEAFF. This chain connects TRBV30 to TRBJ1-1; the match to TRBD1 covers 9 bases. The CDR3 consists of 16 residues. V lost 4 bases to trimming and J lost 1 base; unmatched junction nucleotides: 10. CDR1 is GTSNPN, CDR2 SVGIG, per germline (reference sequence).

The chain couples TRBV30 to TRBJ1-3; 8 positions match TRBD1. V gave up 4 bases and J gave up 2 bases; unmatched junction bases: 4. CDR3 length: 14 amino acids. The germline V gene encodes CDR1 GTSNPN and CDR2 SVGIG (reference sequence). CDR3 sequence reads: CAWTQGATGNTIYF. The CDR3 bases are TGTGCCTGGACCCAGGGGGCGACTGGAAACACCATATATTTT. The whole variable domain, remainder taken from reference TRBV30 and TRBJ1-3, is SQTIHQWPATLVQPVGSPLSLECTVEGTSNPNLYWYRQAAGRGLQLLFYSVGIGQISSEVPQNLSASRPQDRQFILSSKKLLLSDSGFYLCAWTQGATGNTIYFGEGSWLTVV.

The V call is TRBV19, the J call TRBJ1-2; TRBD1 might be the D (6 bases). The germline V and J ends were trimmed by 5 bases and 8 bases, with 21 bases remaining between them. In germline, CDR1 is LNHDA, CDR2 SQIVND (reference sequence). There are 15 residues in the CDR3. The CDR3 spells CASSFPTGLNPGYTF. CDR3 nucleotide sequence: TGTGCCAGTAGTTTCCCGACAGGTCTGAACCCAGGCTACACCTTC. The whole variable domain, remainder taken from reference TRBV19 and TRBJ1-2, is DGGITQSPKYLFRKEGQNVTLSCEQNLNHDAMYWYRQDPGQGLRLIYYSQIVNDFQKGDIAEGYSVSREKKESFPLTVTSAQKNPTAFYLCASSFPTGLNPGYTFGSGTRLTVV.

The V gene is TRBV2, the J gene TRBJ2-1, with 8 bases matching TRBD1. The ends lost 6 bases at V and 9 bases at J; junction bases unmatched: 10. CDR3 length: 14 amino acids. The germline gives CDR1 SNHLY, CDR2 FYNNEI. The CDR3 nucleotides read TGTGCCAGCAGAGTAGGACAGGGACTCGGTGAGCAGTTCTTC. As protein: CASRVGQGLGEQFF. The full variable domain, with the rest looked up from reference TRBV2 and TRBJ2-1, is EPEVTQTPSHQVTQMGQEVILRCVPISNHLYFYWYRQILGQKVEFLVSFYNNEISEKSEIFDDQFSVERPDGSNFTLKIRSTKLEDSAMYFCASRVGQGLGEQFFGPGTRLTVL.